The 26 T cell receptor beta chains below come from one sample, sequenced in a study of shared clonotypes between healthy human individuals (dated by TCRdb to the early 2020s). Libraries were prepared through the immunoSEQ multiplex PCR assay. Not all clones reach the TCRdb copy of this immuneACCESS table, which keeps in-frame sequences only. Checked studies attribute under half of the gap to unresolved V genes and leave the rest unexplained. The table for this sample lists about a million clones; around 80% of them were counted only once. About 1.5% of the sample belongs to the ten largest clones. The sequencing input was memory CD4+ T cells sorted from blood. According to the study, the label for this sample's cell subset or site signals: CD45RA-negative fraction. Receptors originate from a man aged 18 to 29 in good health.

On this clone itself: The identical CDR3 is also encoded by other nucleotide sequences in the sample. V is TRBV6-1 and J is TRBJ2-5; unclear D gene. CDR1 and CDR2 from the germline V gene are MNHNS and SASEGT. Trimming removed 1 base from V and 1 base from J, with 7 bases in between. The CDR3 loop spans 14 amino acids. This CDR3 is CASSEGVGQETQYF. The CDR3, as DNA: TGTGCCAGCAGTGAAGGAGTAGGCCAAGAGACCCAGTACTTC.

The V and J genes are TRBV29-1 and TRBJ1-1; D not certain. Germline-derived CDR1 and CDR2 are SQVTM and ANQGSEA. Deletions cut 7 bases from V and 4 bases from J, with 10 bases between. The CDR3 totals 11 residues. CDR3 protein: CSALRITEAFF. CDR3 nucleotides: TGCAGCGCTTTGAGGATCACTGAAGCTTTCTTT.

The chain links TRBV5-1 to TRBJ1-6, with D tentatively TRBD1 (6 bases). The germline V gene has CDR1 SGHRS and CDR2 YFSETQ. V lost 1 base and J 9 bases, leaving 17 bases between the germline ends. CDR3 size: 16 residues. The CDR3, as DNA: TGCGCCAGCAGCTTGTCGGGGGGGCGGTTCGGTTCACCCCTCCACTTT. It encodes CASSLSGGRFGSPLHF.

V usage is TRBV5-1 and J usage is TRBJ2-3; D may be TRBD1 (5 bases). The CDR3 consists of 15 residues. CDR1 is SGHRS, CDR2 YFSETQ, per germline. V gave up 4 bases and J gave up 2 bases, with 14 bases separating them. The CDR3 here is CASSTMTVTTDTQYF. The CDR3 nucleotides read TGCGCCAGCAGCACGATGACAGTTACCACAGATACGCAGTATTTT.

The J gene is TRBJ2-5, the V gene TRBV2; D is possibly TRBD2 (6 bases). Germline CDR1 SNHLY, CDR2 FYNNEI. CDR3 length: 16 amino acids. V was shortened by 7 bases and J by 4 bases, with 22 bases between the two germline ends. The CDR3 loop reads CASNGTPLPISETQYF. CDR3 in DNA: TGTGCCAGCAACGGGACTCCCCTTCCGATCTCAGAGACCCAGTACTTC.

This clone was seen a few times. V usage is TRBV30 and J usage is TRBJ2-1; D is perhaps TRBD1 (5 bases). Looked up from germline, CDR1 is GTSNPN and CDR2 is SVGIG (reference sequence). V was clipped by 3 bases and J by 0 bases, with 9 bases between them. The CDR3 extends over 14 amino acids. CDR3 protein: CAWRDISSYNEQFF. CDR3 DNA: TGTGCCTGGAGGGACATCAGCTCCTACAATGAGCAGTTCTTC.

The V call is TRBV5-6, the J call TRBJ1-5; unclear D gene. Germline assignment: CDR1 SGHDT and CDR2 YYEEEE. Trimming removed 1 base from V and 2 bases from J, with 7 bases in between. This CDR3 has 14 amino acids. In DNA form, the CDR3 reads TGTGCCAGCAGCTTGCGGGCGGGCAATCAGCCCCAGCATTTT. It codes for CASSLRAGNQPQHF.

The chain employs TRBV27 and TRBJ2-2; possibly TRBD2 for D (6 bases). There are 15 residues in the CDR3. Trimming left V 5 bases short and J 6 bases short, with 16 bases between. CDR1 and CDR2 (germline): MNHEY, SMNVEV (reference sequence). Here the CDR3 DNA reads TGTGCCAGCAGTCCCCTCGGGACGGGGGCCGGGGAGCTGTTTTTT. This translates into CASSPLGTGAGELFF.

This clone was picked up one time. The chain employs TRBV9 and TRBJ2-5; a possible D gene is TRBD2 (7 bases). Germline V gene lookup returns CDR1 SGDLS and CDR2 YYNGEE. The CDR3 is 15 amino acids. V was trimmed by 4 bases and J by 5 bases, leaving 18 bases between them. The CDR3 loop reads CASSPEGRGGETQYF. CDR3 coding DNA: TGTGCCAGCAGCCCAGAGGGCAGGGGAGGGGAGACCCAGTACTTC.

The gene calls are TRBV11-3 and TRBJ1-5, with a weak D call TRBD1 (5 bases). This CDR3 is built from 15 residues. Trimming cost V 1 base and J 5 bases, with 12 bases left between them. Germline-derived CDR1 and CDR2 are SGHNT and YENEEA. The CDR3, as DNA: TGTGCCAGCAGCTTAGCAAGGACACAAGATCAGCCCCAGCATTTT. This sequence encodes CASSLARTQDQPQHF. The full variable domain, in which reference TRBV11-3 and TRBJ1-5 provide the parts outside the CDR3, is EAGVVQSPRYKIIEKKQPVAFWCNPISGHNTLYWYLQNLGQGPELLIRYENEEAVDDSQLPKDRFSAERLKGVDSTLKIQPAELGDSAVYLCASSLARTQDQPQHFGDGTRLSIL.

This clone was recorded once. The V call is TRBV11-2, the J call TRBJ2-3, with no clear D. The CDR3 has 13 amino acids. V lost 5 bases and J lost 0, with 6 bases in between. Germline CDR1 reads SGHAT; CDR2 reads FQNNGV. CDR3 nucleotides: TGTGCCAGCAGCCCCCCTAGCACAGATACGCAGTATTTT. It translates to CASSPPSTDTQYF.

This clone has at least ten counts. The chain combines TRBV6-1 with TRBJ2-1; 9 nucleotides line up with TRBD2. The CDR3 length is 15 residues. The J segment lost 5 bases and the V segment lost 8 bases, leaving 10 bases of the junction unmatched. The germline CDR1 and CDR2 sequences are MNHNS and SASEGT. CDR3 loop: CASAVGQRGDNEQFF. CDR3 in DNA: TGTGCCAGCGCGGTCGGTCAGCGGGGGGACAATGAGCAGTTCTTC.

The V gene is TRBV19, the J gene TRBJ1-1; a weak D match, TRBD1 (6 bases). Trimming shortened V by 7 bases and J by 10 bases, and 22 bases separated the two germline ends. From germline, CDR1 is LNHDA and CDR2 SQIVND (reference sequence). The CDR3 has 14 amino acids. The CDR3 reads CASTQQGGGDRAFF. The CDR3 DNA follows: TGTGCCAGTACTCAACAGGGAGGAGGAGATCGAGCTTTCTTT.

The chain carries TRBV2 and TRBJ1-4, with 9 bases matching TRBD1. The V gene's germline CDR1 is SNHLY and CDR2 FYNNEI. This CDR3 spans 14 amino acids. The CDR3 here is CATWNRGLDEKLFF. The DNA of the CDR3 is TGTGCGACCTGGAACAGGGGGCTAGATGAAAAACTGTTTTTT.

There are many counts of this clone. V is TRBV4-1 and J is TRBJ1-2; 9 bases agree with TRBD1. The germline V gene encodes CDR1 MGHRA and CDR2 YSYEKL. This CDR3 spans 14 amino acids. The V and J ends lost 1 base and 8 bases, in that order; junction bases with no gene match: 5. The CDR3 loop is CASSQGEQGAGYTF. Here the CDR3 DNA reads TGCGCCAGCAGCCAAGGTGAACAGGGGGCCGGCTACACCTTC.

The rearrangement links TRBV5-1 to TRBJ2-7, with D tentatively TRBD1 or TRBD2 (6 bases each). The CDR3 sequence is 14 residues long. The germline V and J ends were trimmed by 4 bases and 3 bases, with 14 bases remaining between them. Germline V gene lookup returns CDR1 SGHRS and CDR2 YFSETQ. CDR3 sequence (DNA): TGCGCCAGCAGCCTTGGGGGGCAACTCTACGAGCAGTACTTC. Translation: CASSLGGQLYEQYF. Full variable domain (rest looked up from reference TRBV5-1 and TRBJ2-7): KAGVTQTPRYLIKTRGQQVTLSCSPISGHRSVSWYQQTPGQGLQFLFEYFSETQRNKGNFPGRFSGRQFSNSRSEMNVSTLELGDSALYLCASSLGGQLYEQYFGPGTRLTVT.

This clone was seen only a few times. J is TRBJ1-1 and V is TRBV4-2, with D tentatively TRBD1 (5 bases). The germline V gene encodes CDR1 LGHNA and CDR2 YNFKEQ. With 1 base removed from V and 0 bases from J, the gap between germline ends came to 9 bases. The CDR3 runs to 15 residues. As DNA, the CDR3 is TGTGCCAGCAGCCAAGGGACACGAGTGAACACTGAAGCTTTCTTT. Its translation: CASSQGTRVNTEAFF.

The CDR3 region has the DNA TGTGCCAGCAGCTCCTCGACAGTAGCGAGGGGGTCAGATACGCAGTATTTT. Its protein is CASSSSTVARGSDTQYF. The chain joins TRBV5-4 to TRBJ2-3; maybe TRBD1 (6 bases). This CDR3 has 17 residues. Germline-derived CDR1 and CDR2 are SGHNT and YYREEE (reference sequence). Between the trimmed V and J ends, which lost 3 bases and 4 bases, there was a span of 21 bases.

The chain employs TRBV29-1 and TRBJ2-7, with 11 nucleotides matching TRBD2. The CDR3 is 17 amino acids. CDR1 and CDR2 (germline): SQVTM, ANQGSEA. J was trimmed by 0 bases and V by 4 bases; bases with no gene match: 11. This CDR3 reads CSVGPRLTSGSSYEQYF. For the CDR3, the DNA is TGCAGCGTTGGGCCCCGCCTTACTAGCGGGAGCTCCTACGAGCAGTACTTC.

This chain joins TRBV4-2 and TRBJ1-2; D gene unclear. Germline loops: CDR1 LGHNA, CDR2 YNFKEQ. The CDR3 runs 16 residues. The germline V and J ends were trimmed by 0 bases and 2 bases, with 13 bases remaining between them. The CDR3 coding sequence is TGTGCCAGCAGCCAAGATTCGTGGCAGCCAAACTATGGCTACACCTTC. Translating gives CASSQDSWQPNYGYTF.

The J gene is TRBJ2-2, the V gene TRBV10-3; either TRBD1 or TRBD2 may fit D (5 bases each). CDR3 length equals 13 residues. Germline V gives CDR1 ENHRY, CDR2 SYGVKD. Deletions cut 11 bases from V and 0 bases from J, with 10 bases between. CDR3 protein: CAVRGANTGELFF. CDR3 nucleotides: TGTGCCGTCCGAGGGGCGAACACCGGGGAGCTGTTTTTT.

The V and J genes are TRBV11-2 and TRBJ2-3, with a weak D call TRBD2 (7 bases). Trimming stripped 1 base from V and 4 bases from J, with 21 bases between. The CDR3 has 18 amino acids. Germline V gives CDR1 SGHAT, CDR2 FQNNGV. CDR3 residues: CASSLAPRGALRADTQYF. CDR3 coding DNA: TGTGCCAGCAGCTTAGCCCCTCGGGGGGCACTCCGCGCAGATACGCAGTATTTT.

V usage is TRBV7-9 and J usage is TRBJ1-4; D not resolved. The CDR3 contains 12 residues. The germline gives CDR1 SEHNR, CDR2 FQNEAQ (reference sequence). V lost 2 bases to trimming and J lost 10 bases, with 8 bases between them. For the CDR3, the DNA is TGTGCCAGCAGCTTATTGGAGGGAAAACTGTTTTTT. Translated: CASSLLEGKLFF.

This clone occurred a few times. This sequence joins TRBV28 and TRBJ1-2; the match to TRBD1 covers 7 bases. Germline V CDR1 and CDR2: MDHEN, SYDVKM. The CDR3 consists of 15 residues. V lost 6 bases to trimming and J lost 5 bases; unmatched junction nucleotides: 12. CDR3 nucleotides: TGTGCCAGCAGCCGCAGGGCGGGACAGCTTTATGGCTACACCTTC. This codes for CASSRRAGQLYGYTF.

V gene TRBV5-1 combines with J gene TRBJ2-7; 8 nucleotides align to TRBD2. Trimming cost V 5 bases and J 3 bases; bases outside gene matches: 1. Germline CDR1 reads SGHRS; CDR2 reads YFSETQ. This CDR3 has 12 residues. The DNA for the CDR3 is TGCGCCAGCAGGCTAGCGGGCTACGAGCAGTACTTC. Translating gives CASRLAGYEQYF.

This clone was counted between two and nine times. The chain carries TRBV19 and TRBJ1-5; D remains ambiguous. V gave up 6 bases and J gave up 2 bases, with 14 bases separating them. Germline V gives CDR1 LNHDA, CDR2 SQIVND (reference sequence). The CDR3 is 15 residues long. The CDR3 protein is CASRTTYGGNQPQHF. CDR3 nucleotide sequence: TGTGCCAGTAGAACGACATACGGGGGCAATCAGCCCCAGCATTTT.